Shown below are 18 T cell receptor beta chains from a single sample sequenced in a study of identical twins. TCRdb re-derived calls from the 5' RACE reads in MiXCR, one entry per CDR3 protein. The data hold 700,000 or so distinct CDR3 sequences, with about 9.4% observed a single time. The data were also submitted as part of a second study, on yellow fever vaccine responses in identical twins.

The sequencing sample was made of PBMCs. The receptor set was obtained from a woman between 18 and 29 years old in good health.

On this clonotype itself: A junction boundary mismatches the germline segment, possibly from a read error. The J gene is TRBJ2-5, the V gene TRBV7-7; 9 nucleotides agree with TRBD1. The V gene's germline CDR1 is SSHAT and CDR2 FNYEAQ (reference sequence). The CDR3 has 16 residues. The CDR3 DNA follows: TGTGCTAGCAGCTTACCGGGACAGGGCTTTCAAGAGACCCAGTACTTC. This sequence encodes CASSLPGQGFQETQYF.

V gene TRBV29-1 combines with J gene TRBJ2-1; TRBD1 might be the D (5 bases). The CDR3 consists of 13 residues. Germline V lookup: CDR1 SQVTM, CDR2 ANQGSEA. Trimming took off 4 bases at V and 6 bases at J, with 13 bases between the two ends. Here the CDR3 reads CSVGERQLNEQFF. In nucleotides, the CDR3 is TGCAGCGTTGGGGAAAGACAGCTCAATGAGCAGTTCTTC.

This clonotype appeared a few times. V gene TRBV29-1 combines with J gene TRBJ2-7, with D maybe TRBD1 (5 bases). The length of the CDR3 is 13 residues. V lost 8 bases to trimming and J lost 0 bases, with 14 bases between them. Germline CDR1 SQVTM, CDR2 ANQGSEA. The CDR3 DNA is TGCAGCCCTTGGGCCCAGGGCTCCTACGAGCAGTACTTC. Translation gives CSPWAQGSYEQYF.

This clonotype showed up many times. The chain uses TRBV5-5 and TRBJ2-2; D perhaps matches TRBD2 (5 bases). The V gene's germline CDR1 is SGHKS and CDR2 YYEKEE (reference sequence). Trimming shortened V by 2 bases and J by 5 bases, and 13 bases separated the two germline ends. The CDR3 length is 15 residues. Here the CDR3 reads CASSFSGSGTGELFF. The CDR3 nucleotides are TGTGCCAGCAGCTTCTCGGGGAGTGGTACCGGGGAGCTGTTTTTT.

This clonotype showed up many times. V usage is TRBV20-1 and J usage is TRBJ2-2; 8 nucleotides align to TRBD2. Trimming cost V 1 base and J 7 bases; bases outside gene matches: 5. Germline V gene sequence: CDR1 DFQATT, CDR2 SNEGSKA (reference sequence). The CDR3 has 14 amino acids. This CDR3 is CSARGTSKFGELFF. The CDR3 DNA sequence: TGCAGTGCTAGAGGGACTAGCAAGTTCGGGGAGCTGTTTTTT.

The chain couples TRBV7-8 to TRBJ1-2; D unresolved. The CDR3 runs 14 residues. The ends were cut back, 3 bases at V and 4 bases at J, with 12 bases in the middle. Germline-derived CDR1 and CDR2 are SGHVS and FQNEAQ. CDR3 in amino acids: CASSFSNILYGYTF. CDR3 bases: TGTGCCAGCAGCTTTTCTAACATACTCTATGGCTACACCTTC.

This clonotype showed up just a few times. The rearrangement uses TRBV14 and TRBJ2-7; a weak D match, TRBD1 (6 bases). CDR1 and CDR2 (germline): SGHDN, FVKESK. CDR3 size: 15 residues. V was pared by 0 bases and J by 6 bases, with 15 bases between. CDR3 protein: CASSQEGRGIGEQYF. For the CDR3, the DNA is TGTGCCAGCAGCCAAGAGGGCAGGGGAATCGGCGAGCAGTACTTC.

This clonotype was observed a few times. This CDR3 is CASSQRLERERPYNEQFF. CDR3 coding DNA: TGTGCCAGCAGCCAACGACTTGAGCGGGAGAGGCCCTACAATGAGCAGTTCTTC. The chain couples TRBV4-2 to TRBJ2-1, with 8 bases fitting TRBD2. Unmatched junction bases numbered 11, after V lost 2 bases and J lost 2 bases. CDR1 is LGHNA, CDR2 YNFKEQ, per germline. There are 18 residues in the CDR3.

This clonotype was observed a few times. The CDR3 here is CASSLMPSAGLGYEQYF. Written as DNA, the CDR3 is TGTGCCAGCAGCTTAATGCCATCAGCGGGATTAGGGTACGAGCAGTACTTC. V and J are TRBV7-2 and TRBJ2-7; TRBD2 aligns across 7 bases. The CDR3 runs 17 residues. V dropped 2 bases and J dropped 4; count of bases not matched to a gene: 14. From germline, CDR1 is SGHTA and CDR2 FQGNSA.

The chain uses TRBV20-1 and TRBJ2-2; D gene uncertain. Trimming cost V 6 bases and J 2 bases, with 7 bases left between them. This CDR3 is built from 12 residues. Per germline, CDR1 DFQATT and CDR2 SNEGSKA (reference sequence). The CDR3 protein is CSALRNTGELFF. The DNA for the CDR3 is TGCAGTGCCCTTAGAAACACCGGGGAGCTGTTTTTT.

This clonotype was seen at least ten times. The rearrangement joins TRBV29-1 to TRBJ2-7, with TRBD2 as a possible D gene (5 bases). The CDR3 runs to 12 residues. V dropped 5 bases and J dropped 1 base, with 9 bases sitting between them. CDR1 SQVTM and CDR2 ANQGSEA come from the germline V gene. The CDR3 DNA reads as TGCAGCGTTCAATGGAGGTCCTACGAGCAGTACTTC. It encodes CSVQWRSYEQYF.

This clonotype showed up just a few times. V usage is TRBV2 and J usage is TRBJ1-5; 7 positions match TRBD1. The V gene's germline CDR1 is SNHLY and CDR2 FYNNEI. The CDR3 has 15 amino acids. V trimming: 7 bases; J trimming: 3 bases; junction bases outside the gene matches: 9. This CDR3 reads CASKTGIAHNQPQHF. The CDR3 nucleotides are TGTGCCAGCAAGACAGGGATTGCCCACAATCAGCCCCAGCATTTT.

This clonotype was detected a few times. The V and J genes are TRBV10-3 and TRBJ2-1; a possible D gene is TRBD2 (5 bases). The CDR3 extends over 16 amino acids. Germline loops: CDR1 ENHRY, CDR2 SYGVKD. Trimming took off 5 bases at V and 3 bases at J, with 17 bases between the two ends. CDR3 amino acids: CAISSLSFGNYNEQFF. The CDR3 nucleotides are TGTGCCATCAGTTCCCTCTCATTCGGGAACTACAATGAGCAGTTCTTC.

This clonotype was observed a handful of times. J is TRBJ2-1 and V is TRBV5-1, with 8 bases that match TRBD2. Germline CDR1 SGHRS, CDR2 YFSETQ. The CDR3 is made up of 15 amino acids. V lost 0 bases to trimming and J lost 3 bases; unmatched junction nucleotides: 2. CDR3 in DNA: TGCGCCAGCAGCTTGGAGGGGACTAGCTACAATGAGCAGTTCTTC. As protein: CASSLEGTSYNEQFF.

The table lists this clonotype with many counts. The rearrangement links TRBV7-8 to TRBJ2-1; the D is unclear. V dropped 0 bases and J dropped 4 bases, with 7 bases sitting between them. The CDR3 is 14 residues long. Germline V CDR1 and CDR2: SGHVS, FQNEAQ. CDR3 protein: CASSLAASYNEQFF. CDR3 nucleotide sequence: TGTGCCAGCAGCTTAGCGGCTAGTTACAATGAGCAGTTCTTC.

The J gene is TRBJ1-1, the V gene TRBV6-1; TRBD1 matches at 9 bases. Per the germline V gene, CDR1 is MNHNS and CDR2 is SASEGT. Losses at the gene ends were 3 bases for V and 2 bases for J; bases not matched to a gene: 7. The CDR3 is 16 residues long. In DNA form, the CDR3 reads TGTGCCAGCAGTGACCCGGGACAGGGACTAAACACTGAAGCTTTCTTT. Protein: CASSDPGQGLNTEAFF.

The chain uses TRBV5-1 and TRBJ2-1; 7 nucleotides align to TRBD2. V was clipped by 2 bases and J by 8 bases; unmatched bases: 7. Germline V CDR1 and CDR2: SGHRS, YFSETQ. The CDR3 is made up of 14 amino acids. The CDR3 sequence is CASSFGLDFDEQFF. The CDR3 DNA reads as TGCGCCAGCAGCTTTGGACTAGATTTCGATGAGCAGTTCTTC.

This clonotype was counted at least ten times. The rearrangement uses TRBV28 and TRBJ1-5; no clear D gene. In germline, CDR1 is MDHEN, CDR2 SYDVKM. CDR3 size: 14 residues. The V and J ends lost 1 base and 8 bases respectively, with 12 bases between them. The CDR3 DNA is TGTGCCAGCAGTTTATCAGTTTCGGTCAAGCCCCAGCATTTT. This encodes CASSLSVSVKPQHF.